The rows below give T cell receptor beta chains drawn from one sample of a study of blood T cells in healthy people across ages. TCRdb recomputed calls from the 5' RACE reads with MiXCR, one row per CDR3 protein. The data contain roughly 2 million distinct CDR3 sequences, roughly 50% of them seen just once; the ten biggest clones take up over 2%. Specimen: blood. The receptors here all came from a woman aged 40-49 years in good health. The CDR3 runs from the conserved cysteine through the conserved F or W. The order of the fields is clone size, V gene, D gene, J gene, CDR3 protein, CDR3 DNA. A D gene is named only where the DNA matches it firmly. Only some rows state a clone size, as once, few, many or a class for expanded clones.

>-|TRBV15|-|TRBJ2-1
CATSREVSGETQFF
TGTGCCACCAGCAGAGAAGTTAGCGGAGAGACCCAGTTCTTC
>few|TRBV7-9|TRBD1|TRBJ2-1
CASSLTGTGILNEQFF
TGTGCCAGCAGCTTAACCGGGACAGGGATTTTGAATGAGCAGTTCTTC
>-|TRBV4-3|TRBD1|TRBJ1-2
CASSQIQGGGYTF
TGCGCCAGCAGCCAAATCCAGGGGGGCGGCTACACCTTC
>-|TRBV9|-|TRBJ2-1
CASSVVAGHLYNEQFF
TGTGCCAGCAGCGTAGTCGCGGGCCACCTATACAATGAGCAGTTCTTC
>-|TRBV4-3|-|TRBJ2-6
CASSQDGEVSGANVLTF
TGCGCCAGCAGCCAAGACGGTGAGGTCTCTGGGGCCAACGTCCTGACTTTC
>-|TRBV5-6|TRBD1|TRBJ2-1
CASRPMTGAFFNEQFF
TGTGCCAGCAGGCCGATGACAGGGGCATTTTTCAATGAGCAGTTCTTC
>few|TRBV7-2|-|TRBJ1-5
CASSLWRDQPQHF
TGTGCCAGCAGCTTATGGCGGGATCAGCCCCAGCATTTT
>-|TRBV7-9|TRBD1|TRBJ2-1
CASSMTGGVGVGNEQFF
TGTGCCAGCAGCATGACAGGGGGCGTTGGGGTTGGGAATGAGCAGTTCTTC
>-|TRBV7-9|TRBD2|TRBJ2-1
CASSAALLSGGGYEQFF
TGTGCCAGCAGCGCTGCCCTTCTTAGCGGGGGAGGGTATGAGCAGTTCTTC
>-|TRBV24-1|-|TRBJ2-5
CATSGKVAFNEQYF
TGTGCCACCAGTGGTAAAGTAGCATTCAATGAGCAGTACTTC
>-|TRBV28|TRBD1|TRBJ2-5
CASSLFGQGAGNEQYF
TGTGCCAGCAGTTTATTCGGACAGGGGGCGGGCAATGAGCAGTACTTC
>few|TRBV18|-|TRBJ2-5
CASSPANRETQYF
TGTGCCAGCTCACCGGCCAATCGAGAGACCCAGTACTTC
>-|TRBV28|-|TRBJ2-5
CASRWAEGKETQYF
TGTGCCAGCAGATGGGCGGAGGGAAAGGAGACCCAGTACTTC
>-|TRBV12-3/TRBV12-4|TRBD1|TRBJ2-7
CASSPRGDRLFYYEQYF
TGTGCCAGCAGTCCCCGAGGGGACAGGCTTTTTTACTACGAGCAGTACTTC
>few|TRBV6-2/TRBV6-3|-|TRBJ2-7
CASSYSVGTRWGEQYF
TGTGCCAGCAGTTACTCGGTCGGGACAAGGTGGGGCGAGCAGTACTTC
>-|TRBV5-6|-|TRBJ1-6
CASSLGTPGGNSPLHF
TGTGCCAGCAGTCTCGGAACGCCCGGCGGGAATTCACCCCTCCACTTT
>-|TRBV9|TRBD2|TRBJ2-1
CASSVGQRGNNEQFF
TGTGCCAGCAGCGTAGGGCAGCGGGGGAACAATGAGCAGTTCTTC
>-|TRBV7-8|TRBD2|TRBJ2-3
CASSWMSGGITDTQYF
TGTGCCAGCAGCTGGATGAGCGGGGGGATAACAGATACGCAGTATTTT
>-|TRBV7-2|TRBD1|TRBJ1-2
CASTLQGAINYGYTF
TGTGCCAGCACTTTACAGGGGGCCATTAACTATGGCTACACCTTC
>few|TRBV10-3|TRBD2|TRBJ2-1
CAISERTLAGLYNEQFF
TGTGCCATCAGTGAGCGGACTCTAGCGGGGTTATACAATGAGCAGTTCTTC
>-|TRBV20-1|TRBD2|TRBJ2-1
CSARGLAGGMVEQFF
TGCAGTGCTAGAGGACTAGCGGGGGGCATGGTTGAGCAGTTCTTC
>-|TRBV4-1|-|TRBJ1-6
CASSQDWLRGLYNSPLHF
TGCGCCAGCAGCCAAGATTGGTTAAGGGGCTTATATAATTCACCCCTCCACTTT
>-|TRBV2|-|TRBJ1-1
CASSVLEAFF
TGTGCCAGCAGTGTGCTTGAAGCTTTCTTT
>-|TRBV10-3|-|TRBJ2-1
CAIRERTAQNEQFF
TGTGCCATCAGGGAACGGACAGCCCAAAATGAGCAGTTCTTC
>-|TRBV11-2|-|TRBJ2-2
CASSTGSAYTGELFF
TGTGCCAGCAGCACGGGCTCAGCATACACCGGGGAGCTGTTTTTT
>once|TRBV12-3/TRBV12-4|-|TRBJ2-2
CASSFYTNTGELFF
TGTGCCAGCAGTTTTTACACGAACACCGGGGAGCTGTTTTTT
>-|TRBV6-5|-|TRBJ2-7
CASSYGLISYEQYF
TGTGCCAGCAGTTACGGTCTCATCTCCTACGAGCAGTACTTC
>-|TRBV28|-|TRBJ1-5
CASSFEGLHNQPQHF
TGTGCCAGCAGTTTTGAGGGGTTACACAATCAGCCCCAGCATTTT
>few|TRBV9|-|TRBJ2-5
CASSAPHAETQYF
TGTGCCAGCAGCGCTCCCCATGCGGAGACCCAGTACTTC
>few|TRBV3-1|TRBD1|TRBJ2-5
CASSQSGTGETQYF
TGTGCCAGCAGCCAATCCGGGACAGGGGAGACCCAGTACTTC
>-|TRBV5-1|-|TRBJ2-7
CASSSGETSYEQYF
TGCGCCAGCAGCTCCGGGGAGACCTCCTACGAGCAGTACTTC
>-|TRBV7-9|TRBD2|TRBJ2-5
CASSLLSGGSRDETQYF
TGTGCCAGCAGCTTACTTAGCGGGGGGTCTCGGGATGAGACCCAGTACTTC
>-|TRBV20-1|-|TRBJ1-2
CSAIRRGGTNYGYTF
TGCAGTGCTATACGGCGGGGGGGTACTAACTATGGCTACACCTTC
>few|TRBV9|-|TRBJ2-3
CASSRTTASDTQYF
TGTGCCAGCAGCCGGACCACAGCTTCTGATACGCAGTATTTT
>-|TRBV6-5|-|TRBJ2-3
CAARSGTDTQYF
TGTGCCGCTCGGTCCGGCACAGATACGCAGTATTTT
>-|TRBV6-5|TRBD1|TRBJ2-5
CASSYYQGQGETQYF
TGTGCCAGCAGTTACTACCAGGGACAGGGGGAGACCCAGTACTTC
>-|TRBV12-3/TRBV12-4|-|TRBJ2-1
CAVRDATWNEQFF
TGTGCCGTCCGGGACGCCACCTGGAATGAGCAGTTCTTC